The 20 T cell receptor beta chains listed next were all sequenced from one sample in a study of vaccination and CD4 T cells after COVID-19. Scientists ran DNA taken from cultured CD4+ T cells through the Oncomine TCR Beta short-read assay for sequencing. TCRdb redid the calling of the PCR reads with MiXCR, one entry per CDR3 protein. The sample holds fewer than 20,000 distinct CDR3 sequences, 45% to 50% seen once. Specified treatment: roughly 10-day PBMC culture with coronavirus spike peptide pools or control peptides (ViraFEST assay). These receptors have no known antigen. Material for sequencing was CD4+ T cells from blood, cultured in vitro. The receptor set was obtained from a human donor who had recovered from COVID-19.

This chain links TRBV7-2 with TRBJ2-7; TRBD2 aligns across 7 bases. The CDR3 loop spans 15 amino acids. Germline values: CDR1 SGHTA, CDR2 FQGNSA. J lost 0 bases, V lost 5 bases, and 7 bases had no gene match. CDR3 loop: CASSPRASGSYEQYF. The DNA for the CDR3 is TGTGCCAGCAGCCCCCGGGCTAGCGGCTCCTACGAGCAGTACTTC.

This chain joins TRBV12-3 or TRBV12-4 and TRBJ2-5; the D is unclear. The ends were cut back, 6 bases at V and 2 bases at J, with 10 bases in the middle. This CDR3 region has 13 residues. The CDR3: CASRTGRQETQYF. CDR3 DNA sequence: TGTGCCAGCAGGACCGGACGGCAAGAGACCCAGTACTTC.

The chain uses TRBV30 and TRBJ2-5; D is possibly TRBD1 or TRBD2 (5 bases each). V lost 6 bases and J lost 5, with 19 bases in between. The CDR3 sequence is 14 residues long. CDR1 and CDR2 from the germline V gene are GTSNPN and SVGIG (reference sequence). The CDR3 sequence: CACTVRARRETQYF. The CDR3, as DNA: TGTGCCTGTACTGTCAGGGCTCGGAGGGAGACCCAGTACTTC.

This clonotype was observed a few times. This rearrangement joins TRBV6-1 to TRBJ1-5; perhaps TRBD1 as D (5 bases). The germline gives CDR1 MNHNS, CDR2 SASEGT. V dropped 7 bases and J dropped 5 bases, with 15 bases sitting between them. The CDR3 contains 14 residues. The CDR3 DNA is TGTGCCAGCAAATTGCGGGGGGAACATCAGCCCCAGCATTTT. It yields the protein CASKLRGEHQPQHF.

The chain carries TRBV7-2 and TRBJ2-1; 7 bases agree with TRBD1. CDR1 and CDR2 from the germline V gene are SGHTA and FQGNSA. After removal of 4 bases from V and 4 bases from J, the junction contained 4 bases not matched to a gene. The CDR3 runs 14 residues. The CDR3 protein is CASSSYRGYNEQFF. CDR3 nucleotide sequence: TGTGCCAGCAGCTCCTACAGGGGTTACAATGAGCAGTTCTTC.

J is TRBJ1-2 and V is TRBV6-1, with D perhaps matching TRBD1 (6 bases). The germline V and J ends were trimmed by 6 bases and 0 bases, with 14 bases remaining between them. Germline CDR1 and CDR2: MNHNS and SASEGT. This CDR3 has 15 residues. The CDR3 region is CASRDSDVSNYGYTF. As DNA, the CDR3 is TGTGCCAGCAGGGACAGCGACGTATCTAACTATGGCTACACCTTC.

The chain has TRBV20-1 and TRBJ1-1; D not resolved. V was cut by 3 bases and J by 5 bases, with 10 bases left in between. Germline V gives CDR1 DFQATT, CDR2 SNEGSKA (reference sequence). The length of the CDR3 is 12 residues. The CDR3 DNA sequence: TGCAGTGCTAGCGAGACGCGGACTGAAGCTTTCTTT. It translates to CSASETRTEAFF.

The chain links TRBV30 to TRBJ1-1, with D possibly being TRBD1 (6 bases). CDR1 and CDR2 (germline): GTSNPN, SVGIG (reference sequence). The CDR3 runs 13 residues. V was shortened by 4 bases and J by 1 base, with 10 bases between the two germline ends. CDR3 DNA sequence: TGTGCCTGGACCCGACAGGAGAACACTGAAGCTTTCTTT. This encodes CAWTRQENTEAFF.

This clonotype was detected only a few times. This rearrangement joins TRBV19 to TRBJ1-5; D perhaps matches TRBD1 (5 bases). V lost 5 bases, J lost 0 bases, and 20 bases lay in between. Germline V gene lookup returns CDR1 LNHDA and CDR2 SQIVND (reference sequence). This CDR3 comprises 18 residues. As DNA, the CDR3 is TGTGCCAGTAGTTACGGGACGCCTAAAAGTGGTAGCAATCAGCCCCAGCATTTT. As protein: CASSYGTPKSGSNQPQHF.

CDR3 sequence reads: CASSLEQGTYEQYF. CDR3 nucleotides: TGCGCCAGCAGCTTGGAACAGGGCACCTACGAGCAGTACTTC. The V and J genes are TRBV5-1 and TRBJ2-7; tentatively, D is TRBD1 (6 bases). Trimming removed 0 bases at V and 2 bases at J, with 9 bases between. Germline lookup yields CDR1 SGHRS and CDR2 YFSETQ. The CDR3 is 14 amino acids. Supplemented by reference TRBV5-1 and TRBJ2-7, the full variable domain reads KAGVTQTPRYLIKTRGQQVTLSCSPISGHRSVSWYQQTPGQGLQFLFEYFSETQRNKGNFPGRFSGRQFSNSRSEMNVSTLELGDSALYLCASSLEQGTYEQYFGPGTRLTVT.

V is TRBV7-2 and J is TRBJ1-2; 8 bases match TRBD1. V lost 2 bases to trimming and J lost 7 bases; unmatched junction nucleotides: 6. CDR3 length equals 14 residues. Per germline, CDR1 SGHTA and CDR2 FQGNSA. The CDR3 nucleotides read TGTGCCAGCAGCTTACAGGGGGCGGTTACTGGCTACACCTTC. This translates into CASSLQGAVTGYTF.

In this sample, this clonotype turned up a few times. This rearrangement joins TRBV15 to TRBJ1-1; TRBD1 matches at 8 bases. The J segment lost 6 bases and the V segment lost 0 bases, leaving 6 bases of the junction unmatched. CDR1 is LNHNV, CDR2 YYDKDF, per germline (reference sequence). The CDR3 covers 15 residues. In DNA form, the CDR3 reads TGTGCCACCAGCAGAGATAAGCACAGGGGGGCTGAAGCTTTCTTT. Protein product: CATSRDKHRGAEAFF. Filled out from reference TRBV15 and TRBJ1-1, the complete variable domain reads DAMVIQNPRYQVTQFGKPVTLSCSQTLNHNVMYWYQQKSSQAPKLLFHYYDKDFNNEADTPDNFQSRRPNTSFCFLDIRSPGLGDTAMYLCATSRDKHRGAEAFFGQGTRLTVV.

V usage is TRBV19 and J usage is TRBJ2-2; D gene unclear. From germline, CDR1 is LNHDA and CDR2 SQIVND (reference sequence). The CDR3 sequence is 17 residues long. Between the trimmed V and J ends, which lost 4 bases and 0 bases, there was a span of 15 bases. CDR3 residues: CASSSPTSWSNTGELFF. Here the CDR3 DNA reads TGTGCCAGTAGTAGTCCCACGTCTTGGTCGAACACCGGGGAGCTGTTTTTT.

The chain has TRBV20-1 and TRBJ2-1; D unresolved. This CDR3 spans 11 amino acids. The V end lost 0 bases, the J end lost 4 bases, and 1 base lay between the germline ends. Germline V gene data show CDR1 as DFQATT and CDR2 as SNEGSKA (reference sequence). CDR3 region: CSAREYNEQFF. The DNA of the CDR3 is TGCAGTGCTAGAGAGTACAATGAGCAGTTCTTC.

The chain combines TRBV7-2 with TRBJ2-3; D unresolved. Trimming stripped 8 bases from V and 2 bases from J, with 17 bases between. CDR3 size: 15 residues. Germline V gene data show CDR1 as SGHTA and CDR2 as FQGNSA. In nucleotides, the CDR3 is TGTGCCAGCCTCTCCTCCGAGGTGTCCACAGATACGCAGTATTTT. Its protein product is CASLSSEVSTDTQYF.

The sample holds a few counts of this clonotype. The V gene is TRBV15, the J gene TRBJ2-3, with a weak D call TRBD2 (6 bases). V was trimmed by 1 base and J by 4 bases, leaving 18 bases between them. CDR1 is LNHNV, CDR2 YYDKDF, per germline (reference sequence). The CDR3 consists of 17 residues. CDR3 sequence: CATSRVVGGMVPDTQYF. The CDR3 coding sequence is TGTGCCACCAGCAGAGTTGTTGGCGGGATGGTCCCAGATACGCAGTATTTT.

This chain connects TRBV6-1 to TRBJ2-1, with no clear D. This CDR3 is 12 amino acids long. Per germline, CDR1 MNHNS and CDR2 SASEGT. Deletions cut 0 bases from V and 15 bases from J, with 12 bases between. This chain's CDR3 is CASSEAGRGLFF. CDR3 nucleotide sequence: TGTGCCAGCAGTGAAGCAGGGCGAGGTCTGTTCTTC.

The J gene is TRBJ2-5, the V gene TRBV28; D is ambiguous. This CDR3 comprises 12 residues. Trimming removed 5 bases at V and 2 bases at J, with 6 bases between. The V gene's germline CDR1 is MDHEN and CDR2 SYDVKM. DNA of the CDR3: TGTGCCAGCAGTGATGTACAAGAGACCCAGTACTTC. Translating it yields CASSDVQETQYF.

CDR3 bases: TGTGCCAGCAGCCTTCAGGGGAACACCGGGGAGCTGTTTTTT. Protein sequence: CASSLQGNTGELFF. The V call is TRBV7-2, the J call TRBJ2-2, with D possibly matching TRBD1 (5 bases). The CDR3 is 14 amino acids. V was cut by 5 bases and J by 1 base, with 8 bases left in between. CDR1 and CDR2 (germline): SGHTA, FQGNSA. Together with reference TRBV7-2 and TRBJ2-2, the CDR3 gives the full variable domain: GAGVSQSPSNKVTEKGKDVELRCDPISGHTALYWYRQSLGQGLEFLIYFQGNSAPDKSGLPSDRFSAERTGGSVSTLTIQRTQQEDSAVYLCASSLQGNTGELFFGEGSRLTVL.

V gene TRBV5-5 combines with J gene TRBJ2-3; D ambiguous. The germline V gene encodes CDR1 SGHKS and CDR2 YYEKEE (reference sequence). The CDR3 consists of 13 residues. The V end lost 2 bases, the J end lost 4 bases, and 8 bases lay between the germline ends. The CDR3 DNA follows: TGTGCCAGCAGCTTCATTCTGGCAGATACGCAGTATTTT. It codes for CASSFILADTQYF.